This entry lists 28 T cell receptor beta chains sequenced from one sample in a study of blood T cell repertoires in COVID-19. Libraries were prepared by immunoSEQ multiplex PCR; TCRdb keeps only in-frame clonotypes and omits some of them. Found here are over 600,000 clones, approximately 90% of them singletons; the top ten hold 0.2% to 0.3%. The sample comprised peripheral blood. These receptors were obtained from a woman under 30 with acute or convalescent COVID-19.

The chain couples TRBV10-2 to TRBJ2-3; D unclear. V lost 3 bases, J lost 2 bases, and 9 bases lay in between. The CDR3 spans 14 residues. CDR1 WSHSY and CDR2 SAAADI come from the germline V gene. CDR3 protein: CASSDGQITDTQYF. The CDR3 coding sequence is TGCGCCAGCAGTGATGGGCAGATCACAGATACGCAGTATTTT.

The CDR3 nucleotides read TGTGCCAGCAGTGAACAGGGGGACGGCTACACCTTC. Translating gives CASSEQGDGYTF. The chain recombines TRBV25-1 with TRBJ1-2; 7 positions agree with TRBD1. Germline V CDR1 and CDR2: MGHDK, SYGVNS. V shed 2 bases and J 8 bases; nucleotides not matched to a gene: 2. The CDR3 has 12 residues.

J is TRBJ1-5 and V is TRBV7-2, with D perhaps TRBD1 (5 bases). Germline V gives CDR1 SGHTA, CDR2 FQGNSA. V lost 1 base and J 0 bases, leaving 10 bases between the germline ends. The CDR3 runs 16 residues. CDR3 amino acids: CASSLEGSISNQPQHF. In DNA form, the CDR3 reads TGTGCCAGCAGCTTAGAGGGGTCTATTAGCAATCAGCCCCAGCATTTT.

The rearrangement uses TRBV6-6 and TRBJ1-1; weak D call: TRBD1 (5 bases). The V and J ends lost 6 bases and 1 base respectively, with 21 bases between them. CDR3 size: 17 residues. CDR1 is MNHNY, CDR2 SVGAGI, per germline (reference sequence). The CDR3 nucleotides read TGTGCCAGCAGGCGACTCGGGGGGAGGAGATGGAACACTGAAGCTTTCTTT. This codes for CASRRLGGRRWNTEAFF.

CDR3 coding DNA: TGTGCCAGCAGACGGACAGGGGGAGCAGAGACCCAGTACTTC. This codes for CASRRTGGAETQYF. This chain links TRBV5-4 with TRBJ2-5; 10 bases fit TRBD1. CDR1 is SGHNT and CDR2 is YYREEE in the germline V gene (reference sequence). The CDR3 sequence is 14 residues long. The V and J ends lost 5 bases and 4 bases, in that order; junction bases with no gene match: 5.

J is TRBJ2-3 and V is TRBV7-8; 9 bases are a match to TRBD1. This CDR3 contains 14 residues. Germline lookup yields CDR1 SGHVS and CDR2 FQNEAQ. J lost 4 bases, V lost 4 bases, and 3 bases had no gene match. The CDR3 reads CASSYRTGADTQYF. The CDR3 DNA is TGTGCCAGCAGCTACCGGACAGGGGCAGATACGCAGTATTTT.

This sequence joins TRBV7-3 and TRBJ2-2, with D possibly TRBD2 on 7 matching bases. The CDR3 loop spans 16 amino acids. With 5 bases removed from V and 7 bases from J, the gap between germline ends came to 20 bases. The germline V gene encodes CDR1 SGHTA and CDR2 FQGTGA. The CDR3 sequence: CASSQQAGGANGELFF. The DNA for the CDR3 is TGTGCCAGCAGCCAACAGGCTGGGGGGGCGAACGGGGAGCTGTTTTTT.

This rearrangement joins TRBV5-6 to TRBJ2-1, with unresolved D. The V end lost 0 bases, the J end lost 8 bases, and 9 bases lay between the germline ends. The germline V gene encodes CDR1 SGHDT and CDR2 YYEEEE. The CDR3 runs 13 residues. CDR3 DNA: TGTGCCAGCAGCTTGGTGGTTATAGATGAGCAGTTCTTC. Protein sequence: CASSLVVIDEQFF.

The V and J genes are TRBV11-2 and TRBJ2-7; 9 nucleotides align to TRBD2. From germline, CDR1 is SGHAT and CDR2 FQNNGV. The CDR3 is 14 residues long. V lost 1 base and J lost 6; bases outside the gene matches: 4. The CDR3, as DNA: TGTGCCAGCAGCTTAGGGACTAGCGTGGGCGAGCAGTACTTC. Translated: CASSLGTSVGEQYF.

CDR3 sequence (DNA): TGCAGCGCCCTAATTACGGGAACCGGAAACACCATATATTTT. Amino acids: CSALITGTGNTIYF. The genes are TRBV29-1 and TRBJ1-3; D gene ambiguous. There are 14 residues in the CDR3. Trimming cost V 7 bases and J 4 bases, with 17 bases left between them. The germline V gene has CDR1 SQVTM and CDR2 ANQGSEA. The full variable domain, its missing parts supplied by reference TRBV29-1 and TRBJ1-3, is SAVISQKPSRDICQRGTSLTIQCQVDSQVTMMFWYRQQPGQSLTLIATANQGSEATYESGFVIDKFPISRPNLTFSTLTVSNMSPEDSSIYLCSALITGTGNTIYFGEGSWLTVV.

The genes are TRBV10-3 and TRBJ1-1; 7 bases align to TRBD1. The CDR3 is 14 residues long. The germline V gene encodes CDR1 ENHRY and CDR2 SYGVKD. Unmatched junction bases numbered 1, after V lost 2 bases and J lost 1 base. The CDR3 nucleotides read TGTGCCATCAGTGAGCCAGGGGGGAACACTGAAGCTTTCTTT. Translating it yields CAISEPGGNTEAFF.

This clone turned up a few times. Other DNA sequences in this sample translate to the same CDR3. The rearrangement links TRBV7-9 to TRBJ2-7; 7 positions agree with TRBD1. Germline values: CDR1 SEHNR, CDR2 FQNEAQ (reference sequence). This CDR3 spans 14 amino acids. The V and J ends lost 5 bases and 0 bases, in that order; junction bases with no gene match: 4. The CDR3 nucleotides are TGTGCCAGCAGCCCCCGGGACAGCTCCTACGAGCAGTACTTC. As protein: CASSPRDSSYEQYF.

The CDR3 is CASSTPRVRNQPQHF. The CDR3 DNA follows: TGTGCCAGCAGTACTCCCAGGGTACGCAATCAGCCCCAGCATTTT. The V call is TRBV6-5, the J call TRBJ1-5; D may be TRBD1 (5 bases). Germline CDR1 is MNHEY and CDR2 is SVGAGI. There are 15 residues in the CDR3. The V gene lost 5 bases and the J gene lost 2 bases, with 13 bases spanning the gap.

This rearrangement joins TRBV9 to TRBJ1-6; D is unresolved. Germline V CDR1 and CDR2: SGDLS, YYNGEE. The ends were cut back, 4 bases at V and 11 bases at J, with 13 bases in the middle. This CDR3 is 13 amino acids long. CDR3 sequence: CASSSNPDAPLHF. The CDR3 DNA follows: TGTGCCAGCAGCTCCAACCCAGATGCACCCCTCCACTTT.

The CDR3, as DNA: TGTGCCTGGCACAGGTCTTTGAACACTGAAGCTTTCTTT. Its protein is CAWHRSLNTEAFF. The chain uses TRBV30 and TRBJ1-1; D is perhaps TRBD1 (5 bases). CDR1 and CDR2 (germline): GTSNPN, SVGIG (reference sequence). The V and J ends lost 5 bases and 0 bases respectively, with 10 bases between them. CDR3 length equals 13 residues.

This chain connects TRBV6-1 to TRBJ2-7, with 7 nucleotides matching TRBD1. Germline-derived CDR1 and CDR2 are MNHNS and SASEGT. The V gene end was trimmed by 0 bases and the J gene end by 1 base; junction bases not matched to a gene: 3. This CDR3 has 15 amino acids. This CDR3 reads CASSEAGTESYEQYF. The CDR3 coding sequence is TGTGCCAGCAGTGAAGCGGGGACAGAGTCCTACGAGCAGTACTTC.

V and J are TRBV10-3 and TRBJ2-5, with 7 bases aligning to TRBD1. With 3 bases clipped from V and 2 bases from J, the junction kept 6 bases outside the gene matches. Germline lookup yields CDR1 ENHRY and CDR2 SYGVKD. This CDR3 contains 15 residues. The CDR3 region has the DNA TGTGCCATCAGTGAACTAATGGGACAGCAAGAGACCCAGTACTTC. Amino acids: CAISELMGQQETQYF.

The chain has TRBV11-3 and TRBJ2-3, with TRBD1 as a possible D gene (6 bases). The ends were cut back, 8 bases at V and 0 bases at J, with 12 bases in the middle. The CDR3 has 14 residues. Germline CDR1 reads SGHNT; CDR2 reads YENEEA. The CDR3 region has the DNA TGTGCCAGCGGCAGGGGTCCTAGCACAGATACGCAGTATTTT. This gives the protein CASGRGPSTDTQYF.

The chain recombines TRBV2 with TRBJ2-2; D may be TRBD1 (5 bases). V was cut by 5 bases and J by 7 bases, with 20 bases left in between. Germline V gene lookup returns CDR1 SNHLY and CDR2 FYNNEI. This CDR3 region has 16 residues. Written as DNA, the CDR3 is TGTGCCAGCAGTCTCCTTAGACAGCTCCCCGGCGGGGAGCTGTTTTTT. Its protein product is CASSLLRQLPGGELFF.

The rearrangement joins TRBV30 to TRBJ1-2; D possibly corresponds to TRBD1 (5 bases). Germline CDR1 GTSNPN, CDR2 SVGIG (reference sequence). The ends were cut back, 2 bases at V and 4 bases at J, with 11 bases in the middle. The CDR3 extends over 13 amino acids. The CDR3 sequence is CAWSWDYSYGYTF. The CDR3 region has the DNA TGTGCCTGGAGTTGGGACTATAGCTATGGCTACACCTTC.

This clone has more than one count but fewer than ten. The J gene is TRBJ1-5, the V gene TRBV27, with D possibly matching TRBD1 (5 bases). The V and J ends lost 4 bases and 3 bases respectively, with 7 bases between them. This CDR3 spans 13 amino acids. Germline loops: CDR1 MNHEY, CDR2 SMNVEV (reference sequence). The CDR3 DNA reads TGTGCCAGCAGTTGGGGACTCAATCAGCCCCAGCATTTT. Translated: CASSWGLNQPQHF.

The chain couples TRBV5-1 to TRBJ1-4; D remains unclear. Trimming cost V 0 bases and J 8 bases, with 11 bases left between them. The CDR3 totals 14 residues. CDR1 and CDR2 from the germline V gene are SGHRS and YFSETQ. DNA of the CDR3: TGCGCCAGCAGCTTGGGGCCCCAGGCGGAAAAACTGTTTTTT. Its protein is CASSLGPQAEKLFF.

This rearrangement joins TRBV18 to TRBJ1-3, with 7 bases fitting TRBD1. CDR3 length: 14 amino acids. The germline V gene encodes CDR1 KGHSH and CDR2 LQKENI. Trimming at V came to 6 bases and at J to 4 bases, leaving 6 bases not matched to a gene. CDR3 sequence: CASSHDRAGNTIYF. Written as DNA, the CDR3 is TGTGCCAGCTCTCACGACAGGGCCGGAAACACCATATATTTT.

The gene calls are TRBV4-3 and TRBJ2-7; 7 positions match TRBD1. Germline loops: CDR1 LGHNA, CDR2 YSLEER. J was trimmed by 0 bases and V by 4 bases; bases with no gene match: 12. The CDR3 covers 17 residues. CDR3: CASSPAPGTDSSYEQYF. The CDR3 DNA is TGCGCCAGCAGCCCAGCCCCCGGGACAGATAGCTCCTACGAGCAGTACTTC.

The chain uses TRBV6-5 and TRBJ2-7; possibly TRBD1 for D (6 bases). CDR3 size: 13 residues. Germline CDR1 is MNHEY and CDR2 is SVGAGI. The V end was cut by 6 bases, the J end by 6 bases, with 15 bases between. The chain's CDR3 is CASRPTTGSEQYF. The CDR3 DNA is TGTGCCAGCAGACCAACAACAGGGAGCGAGCAGTACTTC.

The V gene is TRBV24-1, the J gene TRBJ2-2, with 8 nucleotides matching TRBD1. Per germline, CDR1 KGHDR and CDR2 SFDVKD. With 7 bases clipped from V and 0 bases from J, the junction kept 6 bases outside the gene matches. The CDR3 has 16 residues. DNA for the CDR3: TGTGCCACCAGGCCCCCGGGACAGGCGAACACCGGGGAGCTGTTTTTT. Protein product: CATRPPGQANTGELFF.

This chain uses TRBV7-8 with TRBJ2-5, with D perhaps matching TRBD1 (6 bases). The CDR3 covers 13 residues. CDR1 and CDR2 from the germline V gene are SGHVS and FQNEAQ. The V gene lost 4 bases and the J gene lost 4 bases, with 10 bases spanning the gap. In nucleotides, the CDR3 is TGTGCCAGCAGCTCATCAGGGGCAGAGACCCAGTACTTC. It is translated as CASSSSGAETQYF.

V is TRBV18 and J is TRBJ1-1, with 9 bases identical to TRBD1. V shed 5 bases and J 4 bases; nucleotides not matched to a gene: 17. From germline, CDR1 is KGHSH and CDR2 LQKENI. The CDR3 is 18 residues long. The CDR3 here is CASSWERTGEIYGTEAFF. CDR3 nucleotide sequence: TGTGCCAGCTCATGGGAGCGGACAGGGGAGATATACGGCACTGAAGCTTTCTTT.